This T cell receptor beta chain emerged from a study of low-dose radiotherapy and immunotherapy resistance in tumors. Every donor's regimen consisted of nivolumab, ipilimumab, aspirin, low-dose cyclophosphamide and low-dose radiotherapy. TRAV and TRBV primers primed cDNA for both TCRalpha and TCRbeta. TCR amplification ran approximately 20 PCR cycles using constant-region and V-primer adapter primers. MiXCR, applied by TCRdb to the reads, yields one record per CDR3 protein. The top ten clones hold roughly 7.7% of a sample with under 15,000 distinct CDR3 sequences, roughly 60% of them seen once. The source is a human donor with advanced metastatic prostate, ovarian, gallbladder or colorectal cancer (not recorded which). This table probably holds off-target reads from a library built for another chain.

The CDR3 bases are TGTGCCAGCAAACTCGGGCCTGGAGGCCACGAGCAGTACTTC. Translation: CASKLGPGGHEQYF. V usage is TRBV28 and J usage is TRBJ2-7, with a possible D match to TRBD2 (5 bases). CDR1 MDHEN and CDR2 SYDVKM come from the germline V gene. The CDR3 is made up of 14 amino acids. Between the trimmed V and J ends, which lost 7 bases and 5 bases, there was a span of 18 bases.